Only a few counts were recorded for the clone carrying this TCR beta chain. Trimming at V came to 4 bases and at J to 6 bases, leaving 9 bases not matched to a gene. Germline V CDR1 and CDR2: SGHVS, FQNEAQ. The CDR3 extends over 15 amino acids. All of the isolated RNA was reverse transcribed, so expressed TCRB transcripts were sequenced. Produced via immunoSEQ multiplex PCR; TCRdb's table is partial and in-frame only. This sample has approximately 170,000 clones, with approximately 9.1% found just once. The data were obtained in a study of beta chain features in type 1 diabetes. This receptor was taken from a woman aged 18 to 35 in good health. The V gene is TRBV7-8, the J gene TRBJ2-1, with 7 bases that match TRBD2. Input material: central memory CD4+ T cells from blood. CDR3 sequence: CASSSTSAQTNEQFF. The CDR3 DNA reads TGTGCCAGCAGCTCAACTAGCGCCCAAACCAATGAGCAGTTCTTC.